The 27 T cell receptor beta chains below were found in one sample sequenced in a study of blood T cells in healthy people across ages. Alongside a J-beta primer mix, a sample-barcoded 5' primer served in a second PCR lasting 7 to 11 cycles. TCRdb processed the 5' RACE reads anew with MiXCR; each CDR3 protein has one entry. The data hold over 700,000 distinct CDR3 sequences, with about 53% observed a single time. Specimen: blood. The receptors were gathered from a man older than 75 in good health.

The rearrangement links TRBV7-2 to TRBJ2-7; TRBD2 matches 8 bases. The CDR3 runs to 15 residues. Germline V CDR1 and CDR2: SGHTA, FQGNSA. Unmatched junction bases numbered 6, after V lost 5 bases and J lost 0 bases. CDR3 protein: CASSPLAASSYEQYF. CDR3 bases: TGTGCCAGCAGCCCACTAGCGGCTAGCTCCTACGAGCAGTACTTC. The full variable domain, with the rest looked up from reference TRBV7-2 and TRBJ2-7, is GAGVSQSPSNKVTEKGKDVELRCDPISGHTALYWYRQSLGQGLEFLIYFQGNSAPDKSGLPSDRFSAERTGGSVSTLTIQRTQQEDSAVYLCASSPLAASSYEQYFGPGTRLTVT.

The count of this clonotype is one. The chain's CDR3 is CATSRDSRSNQPQHF. CDR3 sequence (DNA): TGTGCCACCAGCAGAGACTCTAGAAGCAATCAGCCCCAGCATTTT. J is TRBJ1-5 and V is TRBV15, with D unclear. CDR3 length: 15 amino acids. Trimming removed 0 bases at V and 1 base at J, with 7 bases between. Looked up from germline, CDR1 is LNHNV and CDR2 is YYDKDF (reference sequence).

The chain carries TRBV28 and TRBJ2-7; 9 nucleotides align to TRBD1. The J segment lost 2 bases and the V segment lost 6 bases, leaving 11 bases of the junction unmatched. The germline V gene has CDR1 MDHEN and CDR2 SYDVKM. CDR3 length equals 16 residues. The CDR3 DNA follows: TGTGCCAGCAGCGGACCCGGGACAGGGTTTGCCTACGAGCAGTACTTC. Translation gives CASSGPGTGFAYEQYF.

The CDR3 DNA reads as TGTGCCAGCAGGGCCGCCAAGAGTAGGACCGGGGAGCTGTTTTTT. It translates to CASRAAKSRTGELFF. J is TRBJ2-2 and V is TRBV6-1; D remains unclear. Germline CDR1 and CDR2: MNHNS and SASEGT. The CDR3 is 15 amino acids. Trimming shortened V by 6 bases and J by 5 bases, and 16 bases separated the two germline ends.

This chain uses TRBV6-6 with TRBJ1-2; D not resolved. This CDR3 is built from 15 residues. The ends were cut back, 2 bases at V and 8 bases at J, with 18 bases in the middle. The germline CDR1 and CDR2 sequences are MNHNY and SVGAGI (reference sequence). CDR3 protein: CASSYPGGLGRGYTF. DNA for the CDR3: TGTGCCAGCAGTTACCCAGGAGGGCTTGGAAGAGGCTACACCTTC.

V and J are TRBV7-2 and TRBJ1-5; perhaps TRBD1 as D (5 bases). This CDR3 spans 12 amino acids. Germline values: CDR1 SGHTA, CDR2 FQGNSA. Trimming pared 10 bases from V and 9 bases from J, leaving 16 bases between. In DNA form, the CDR3 reads TGTGCCACCGGGACGGCCGCTCGGCCCCAGCATTTT. This translates into CATGTAARPQHF. The whole variable domain, filled in from reference TRBV7-2 and TRBJ1-5, reads GAGVSQSPSNKVTEKGKDVELRCDPISGHTALYWYRQSLGQGLEFLIYFQGNSAPDKSGLPSDRFSAERTGGSVSTLTIQRTQQEDSAVYLCATGTAARPQHFGDGTRLSIL.

The chain links TRBV27 to TRBJ1-4; D possibly corresponds to TRBD1 (5 bases). Deletions cut 3 bases from V and 4 bases from J, with 12 bases between. CDR3 size: 15 residues. Germline V lookup: CDR1 MNHEY, CDR2 SMNVEV (reference sequence). CDR3 nucleotide sequence: TGTGCCAGCAGTTTGGCAGGGATAGGTAATGAAAAACTGTTTTTT. It translates to CASSLAGIGNEKLFF.

This clonotype was detected ten times or more. The rearrangement uses TRBV11-2 and TRBJ2-7; 8 positions agree with TRBD2. CDR1 and CDR2 (germline): SGHAT, FQNNGV. J lost 0 bases, V lost 5 bases, and 9 bases had no gene match. The CDR3 loop spans 16 amino acids. The CDR3 DNA sequence: TGTGCCAGCAGCCGCTCGGGTAGCGGGACCTCCTACGAGCAGTACTTC. This gives the protein CASSRSGSGTSYEQYF.

This chain uses TRBV2 with TRBJ2-4; a weak D match, TRBD1 (5 bases). V lost 4 bases and J lost 7, with 11 bases in between. Germline CDR1 SNHLY, CDR2 FYNNEI. The CDR3 has 13 residues. The CDR3 is CASSGGKGNIQYF. In nucleotides, the CDR3 is TGTGCCAGCAGTGGAGGAAAGGGGAACATTCAGTACTTC.

The chain recombines TRBV13 with TRBJ2-7, with 7 nucleotides matching TRBD2. CDR1 is PRHDT, CDR2 FYEKMQ, per germline (reference sequence). The CDR3 totals 17 residues. V gave up 1 base and J gave up 5 bases; unmatched junction bases: 14. The DNA for the CDR3 is TGTGCCAGCAGCTTAGAGGGCTCCGGGAGGTGGGCCGACGAGCAGTACTTC. It yields the protein CASSLEGSGRWADEQYF.

The J gene is TRBJ1-2, the V gene TRBV11-2; no reliable D call. Trimming took 7 bases from V and 6 from J, leaving 12 bases between them. Germline V gives CDR1 SGHAT, CDR2 FQNNGV. This CDR3 is 12 amino acids long. This CDR3 is CASTPGIHGYTF. The DNA of the CDR3 is TGTGCCAGCACTCCAGGAATCCATGGCTACACCTTC. The whole variable domain, remainder taken from reference TRBV11-2 and TRBJ1-2, is EAGVAQSPRYKIIEKRQSVAFWCNPISGHATLYWYQQILGQGPKLLIQFQNNGVVDDSQLPKDRFSAERLKGVDSTLKIQPAKLEDSAVYLCASTPGIHGYTFGSGTRLTVV.

The chain uses TRBV5-1 and TRBJ1-1; D is unresolved. V lost 5 bases and J lost 3, with 17 bases in between. The CDR3 spans 15 residues. Per the germline V gene, CDR1 is SGHRS and CDR2 is YFSETQ. This CDR3 reads CASRSAEGLDTEAFF. In nucleotides, the CDR3 is TGCGCCAGCAGATCGGCCGAAGGCTTGGACACTGAAGCTTTCTTT. Drawing the rest from reference TRBV5-1 and TRBJ1-1, the complete variable domain is KAGVTQTPRYLIKTRGQQVTLSCSPISGHRSVSWYQQTPGQGLQFLFEYFSETQRNKGNFPGRFSGRQFSNSRSEMNVSTLELGDSALYLCASRSAEGLDTEAFFGQGTRLTVV.

The chain uses TRBV18 and TRBJ1-5; 8 nucleotides line up with TRBD1. CDR1 is KGHSH, CDR2 LQKENI, per germline. Unmatched junction bases numbered 5, after V lost 2 bases and J lost 5 bases. This CDR3 has 15 residues. Written as DNA, the CDR3 is TGTGCCAGCTCACCATTACAGGGGGAATATCAGCCCCAGCATTTT. Its translation is CASSPLQGEYQPQHF.

The chain's CDR3 is CASNRRGLAGGQFF. In DNA form, the CDR3 reads TGTGCCAGCAACCGGCGGGGACTAGCGGGAGGTCAGTTCTTC. This chain links TRBV6-6 with TRBJ2-1; 15 nucleotides line up with TRBD2. The CDR3 totals 14 residues. V trimming: 7 bases; J trimming: 13 bases; junction bases outside the gene matches: 8. Germline V gene data show CDR1 as MNHNY and CDR2 as SVGAGI (reference sequence).

This chain connects TRBV9 to TRBJ2-2; D is perhaps TRBD1 (5 bases). This CDR3 spans 14 amino acids. Germline-derived CDR1 and CDR2 are SGDLS and YYNGEE. The germline V and J ends were trimmed by 1 base and 1 base, with 5 bases remaining between them. The CDR3 loop is CASSVTGNTGELFF. Written as DNA, the CDR3 is TGTGCCAGCAGCGTAACAGGGAACACCGGGGAGCTGTTTTTT.

The J gene is TRBJ2-5, the V gene TRBV18; possibly TRBD1 for D (7 bases). V shed 1 base and J shed 2 bases, with 11 bases lying between them. The CDR3 sequence is 15 residues long. The germline CDR1 and CDR2 sequences are KGHSH and LQKENI. The CDR3 nucleotides read TGTGCCAGCTCACCACTACAGGGGACTCAAGAGACCCAGTACTTC. Encoded protein: CASSPLQGTQETQYF.

This sequence joins TRBV15 and TRBJ2-7; perhaps TRBD1 as D (5 bases). In germline, CDR1 is LNHNV, CDR2 YYDKDF (reference sequence). Trimming removed 1 base at V and 3 bases at J, with 13 bases between. There are 15 residues in the CDR3. The CDR3 bases are TGTGCCACCAGCAGAGCCGACAGATTCCTCTACGAGCAGTACTTC. Its translation is CATSRADRFLYEQYF.

This clonotype was seen more than once but under ten times. J is TRBJ1-4 and V is TRBV30; D might be TRBD1 (6 bases). Germline V gene lookup returns CDR1 GTSNPN and CDR2 SVGIG (reference sequence). The CDR3 is 14 residues long. Trimming took 2 bases from V and 4 from J, leaving 11 bases between them. CDR3 amino acids: CAWSRTVINEKLFF. The CDR3 nucleotides are TGTGCCTGGAGTCGGACAGTCATTAATGAAAAACTGTTTTTT.

This clonotype was counted between two and nine times. The V call is TRBV6-1, the J call TRBJ1-2, with D unclear. This CDR3 comprises 13 residues. Germline assignment: CDR1 MNHNS and CDR2 SASEGT. V lost 4 bases and J 6 bases, leaving 12 bases between the germline ends. CDR3: CASSAVLGDGYTF. CDR3 DNA: TGTGCCAGCAGTGCTGTTTTGGGCGATGGCTACACCTTC.

The rearrangement joins TRBV6-5 to TRBJ2-2; a possible D gene is TRBD2 (5 bases). V was shortened by 6 bases and J by 5 bases, with 13 bases between the two germline ends. Germline CDR1 is MNHEY and CDR2 is SVGAGI. The CDR3 extends over 14 amino acids. In nucleotides, the CDR3 is TGTGCCAGCAGAACCCCGGGGTTAACCGGGGAGCTGTTTTTT. Amino acids: CASRTPGLTGELFF.

This clonotype was detected a few times. The chain joins TRBV18 to TRBJ1-5, with D perhaps matching TRBD1 (5 bases). The length of the CDR3 is 16 residues. Germline lookup yields CDR1 KGHSH and CDR2 LQKENI. V was trimmed by 4 bases and J by 1 base, leaving 14 bases between them. CDR3 bases: TGTGCCAGCTCACTCCTGGGACCTCCGAGCAATCAGCCCCAGCATTTT. This gives the protein CASSLLGPPSNQPQHF.

This rearrangement joins TRBV6-1 to TRBJ2-3; TRBD1 is a possible D gene (5 bases). The CDR3 is 16 residues long. V was trimmed by 8 bases and J by 1 base, leaving 19 bases between them. CDR1 is MNHNS and CDR2 is SASEGT in the germline V gene. This CDR3 reads CASLPIGARRTDTQYF. CDR3 bases: TGTGCCAGCCTGCCGATAGGGGCCCGTCGCACAGATACGCAGTATTTT.

This chain joins TRBV10-3 and TRBJ2-1; the D gene is possibly TRBD1 (6 bases). The germline CDR1 and CDR2 sequences are ENHRY and SYGVKD. V was pared by 11 bases and J by 6 bases, with 26 bases between. The CDR3 spans 16 residues. In nucleotides, the CDR3 is TGTGCCGTCCGGACAGCAGCCGGCACTCACTGCAATGAGCAGTTCTTC. Translated, it gives CAVRTAAGTHCNEQFF.

This rearrangement joins TRBV5-1 to TRBJ2-1; 8 bases align to TRBD2. This CDR3 has 13 residues. J gave up 12 bases and V 4 bases, and 9 bases lay outside the gene matches. Germline CDR1 and CDR2: SGHRS and YFSETQ. Here the CDR3 DNA reads TGCGCCAGCAGCCAACTTCGGCTAGCGGGGCAGTTCTTC. It translates to CASSQLRLAGQFF.

The chain carries TRBV15 and TRBJ1-2, with D perhaps TRBD1 (5 bases). V was shortened by 0 bases and J by 2 bases, with 10 bases between the two germline ends. The germline gives CDR1 LNHNV, CDR2 YYDKDF (reference sequence). This CDR3 is built from 15 residues. CDR3 coding DNA: TGTGCCACCAGCAGAGATCAGGGTTCAAACTATGGCTACACCTTC. Translated: CATSRDQGSNYGYTF.

V is TRBV7-3 and J is TRBJ2-1; 7 bases match TRBD2. The CDR3 consists of 16 residues. Germline-derived CDR1 and CDR2 are SGHTA and FQGTGA. Losses at the gene ends were 4 bases for V and 2 bases for J; bases not matched to a gene: 8. CDR3 bases: TGTGCCAGCAGCTCATTAAGCGGGACCGCCTACAATGAGCAGTTCTTC. Protein product: CASSSLSGTAYNEQFF.

In DNA form, the CDR3 reads TGTGCCAGCAGCCCGCACGGGACCTACGAGCAGTACTTC. Translation gives CASSPHGTYEQYF. J is TRBJ2-7 and V is TRBV9; D is perhaps TRBD2 (5 bases). V lost 4 bases to trimming and J lost 2 bases, with 10 bases between them. The CDR3 is 13 amino acids. Per germline, CDR1 SGDLS and CDR2 YYNGEE. Full variable domain (remainder filled in from reference TRBV9 and TRBJ2-7): DSGVTQTPKHLITATGQRVTLRCSPRSGDLSVYWYQQSLDQGLQFLIQYYNGEERAKGNILERFSAQQFPDLHSELNLSSLELGDSALYFCASSPHGTYEQYFGPGTRLTVT.